This TCR beta chain was recorded in a study of blood T cell repertoires in COVID-19. The wider study: Spain, Italy and the United States supplied samples that represented acute and convalescent COVID-19. PBMCs, B-cell-depleted T cells, or T cells were the source of the cDNA or gDNA that made up the material.

V was trimmed by 3 bases and J by 5 bases, leaving 14 bases between them. The V gene's germline CDR1 is MNHNS and CDR2 SASEGT. This CDR3 has 14 amino acids. Produced via immunoSEQ multiplex PCR; TCRdb's table is partial and in-frame only. The data hold about 220,000 clones, with 70% to 85% observed a single time. The source material was peripheral blood. The V and J genes are TRBV6-1 and TRBJ2-7, with D possibly matching TRBD2 (6 bases). This TCR was sampled from a man in his forties or fifties with active or convalescent COVID-19. This CDR3 is CASSEFGGINEQYF. Written as DNA, the CDR3 is TGTGCCAGCAGTGAGTTTGGCGGGATCAACGAGCAGTACTTC.